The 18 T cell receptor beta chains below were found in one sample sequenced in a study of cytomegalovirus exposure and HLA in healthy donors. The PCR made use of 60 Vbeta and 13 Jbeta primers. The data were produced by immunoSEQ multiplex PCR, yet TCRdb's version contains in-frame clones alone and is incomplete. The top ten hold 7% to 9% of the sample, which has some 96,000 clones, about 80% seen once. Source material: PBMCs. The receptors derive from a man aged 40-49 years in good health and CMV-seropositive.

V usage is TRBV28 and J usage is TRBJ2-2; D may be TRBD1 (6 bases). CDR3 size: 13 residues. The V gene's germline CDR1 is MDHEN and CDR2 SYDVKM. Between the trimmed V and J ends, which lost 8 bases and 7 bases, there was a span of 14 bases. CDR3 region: CASRIQGIGELFF. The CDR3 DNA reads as TGTGCCAGCCGAATTCAGGGGATCGGGGAGCTGTTTTTT.

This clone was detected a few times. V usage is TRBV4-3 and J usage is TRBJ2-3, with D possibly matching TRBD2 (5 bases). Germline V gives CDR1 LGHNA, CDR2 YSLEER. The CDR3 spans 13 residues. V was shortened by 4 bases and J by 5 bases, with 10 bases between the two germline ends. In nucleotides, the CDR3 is TGCGCCAGCAGCCCTAGAAGCGGAGATACGCAGTATTTT. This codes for CASSPRSGDTQYF.

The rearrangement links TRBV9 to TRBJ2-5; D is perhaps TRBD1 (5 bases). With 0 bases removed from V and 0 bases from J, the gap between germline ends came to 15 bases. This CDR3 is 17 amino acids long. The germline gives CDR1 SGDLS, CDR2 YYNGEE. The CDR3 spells CASSVGSSRQYQETQYF. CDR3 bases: TGTGCCAGCAGCGTAGGTAGTTCTAGACAGTACCAAGAGACCCAGTACTTC.

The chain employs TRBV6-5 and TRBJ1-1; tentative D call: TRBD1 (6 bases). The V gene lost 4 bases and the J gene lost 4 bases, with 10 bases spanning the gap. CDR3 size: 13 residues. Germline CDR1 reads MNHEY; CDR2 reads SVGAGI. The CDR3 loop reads CASSSYRVTEAFF. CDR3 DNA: TGTGCCAGCAGTTCATACAGGGTCACTGAAGCTTTCTTT.

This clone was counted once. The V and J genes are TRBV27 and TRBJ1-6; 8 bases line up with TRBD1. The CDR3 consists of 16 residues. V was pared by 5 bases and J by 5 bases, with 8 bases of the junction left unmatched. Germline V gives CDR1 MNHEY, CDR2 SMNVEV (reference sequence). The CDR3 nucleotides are TGTGCCAGCAGTACCGGACAGGGTTTGGATAATTCACCCCTCCACTTT. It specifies CASSTGQGLDNSPLHF.

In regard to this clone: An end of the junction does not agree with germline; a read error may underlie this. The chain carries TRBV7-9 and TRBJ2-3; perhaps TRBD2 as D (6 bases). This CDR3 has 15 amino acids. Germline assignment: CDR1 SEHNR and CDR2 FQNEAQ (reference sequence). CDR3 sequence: CSSKSPSVETDTQYF. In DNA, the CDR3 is TGTTCCAGCAAATCTCCTAGCGTGGAGACAGATACGCAGTATTTT.

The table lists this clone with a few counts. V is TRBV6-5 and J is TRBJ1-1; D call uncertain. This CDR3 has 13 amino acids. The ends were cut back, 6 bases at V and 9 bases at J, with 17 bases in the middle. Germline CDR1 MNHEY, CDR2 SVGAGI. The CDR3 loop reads CASRLVGEGKAFF. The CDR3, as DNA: TGTGCCAGCAGGCTCGTTGGGGAGGGAAAAGCTTTCTTT.

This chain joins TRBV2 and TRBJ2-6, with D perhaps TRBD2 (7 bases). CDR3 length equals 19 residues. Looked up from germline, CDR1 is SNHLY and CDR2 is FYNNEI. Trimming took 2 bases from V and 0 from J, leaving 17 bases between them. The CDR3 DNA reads TGTGCCAGCAGTGAATACGGGGGGCGCCCCCTCTCTGGGGCCAACGTCCTGACTTTC. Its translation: CASSEYGGRPLSGANVLTF.

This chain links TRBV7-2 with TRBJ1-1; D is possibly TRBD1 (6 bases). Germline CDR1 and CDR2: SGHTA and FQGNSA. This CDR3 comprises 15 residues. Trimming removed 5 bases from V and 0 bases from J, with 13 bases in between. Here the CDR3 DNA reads TGTGCCAGCAGCCCGAGGACAGAGATGAACACTGAAGCTTTCTTT. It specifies CASSPRTEMNTEAFF.

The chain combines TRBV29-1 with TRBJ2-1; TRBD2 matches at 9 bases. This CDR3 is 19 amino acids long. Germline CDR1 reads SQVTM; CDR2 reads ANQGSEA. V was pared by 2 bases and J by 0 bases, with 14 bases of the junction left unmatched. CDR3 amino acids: CSVEIRGLADKSSYNEQFF. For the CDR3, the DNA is TGCAGCGTTGAAATACGGGGACTAGCCGATAAGAGCTCCTACAATGAGCAGTTCTTC.

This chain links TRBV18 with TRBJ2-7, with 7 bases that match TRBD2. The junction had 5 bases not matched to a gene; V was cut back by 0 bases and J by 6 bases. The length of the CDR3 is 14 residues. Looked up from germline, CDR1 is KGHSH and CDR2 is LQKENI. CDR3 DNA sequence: TGTGCCAGCTCACCACCAAGTGGGACTACCGAGCAGTACTTC. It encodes CASSPPSGTTEQYF.

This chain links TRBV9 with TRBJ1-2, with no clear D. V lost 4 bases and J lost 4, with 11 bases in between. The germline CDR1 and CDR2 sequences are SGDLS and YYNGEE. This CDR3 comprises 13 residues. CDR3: CASSPTQSYGYTF. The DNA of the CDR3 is TGTGCCAGCAGCCCGACACAGAGCTATGGCTACACCTTC.

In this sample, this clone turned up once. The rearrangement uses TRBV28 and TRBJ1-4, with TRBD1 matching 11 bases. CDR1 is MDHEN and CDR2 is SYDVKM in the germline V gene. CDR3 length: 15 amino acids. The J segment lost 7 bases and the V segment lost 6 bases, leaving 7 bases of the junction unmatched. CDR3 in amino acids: CASSRTGGIGEKLFF. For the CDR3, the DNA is TGTGCCAGCAGCCGGACAGGGGGCATTGGTGAAAAACTGTTTTTT.

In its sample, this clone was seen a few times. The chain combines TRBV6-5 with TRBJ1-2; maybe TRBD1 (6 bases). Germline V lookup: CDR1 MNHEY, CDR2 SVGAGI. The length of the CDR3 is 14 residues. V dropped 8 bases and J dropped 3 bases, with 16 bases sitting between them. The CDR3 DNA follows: TGTGCCAGCCCCCCGGGGGGGGCCGACTATGGCTACACCTTC. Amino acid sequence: CASPPGGADYGYTF.

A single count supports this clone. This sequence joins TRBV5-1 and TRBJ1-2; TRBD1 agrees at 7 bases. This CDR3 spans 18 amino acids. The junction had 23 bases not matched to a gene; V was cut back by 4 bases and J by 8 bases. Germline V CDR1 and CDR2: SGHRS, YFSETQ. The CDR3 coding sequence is TGCGCCAGCAGCCGACAGGGTGGAGGGGAACTGGCAGATGGAGGCTACACCTTC. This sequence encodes CASSRQGGGELADGGYTF. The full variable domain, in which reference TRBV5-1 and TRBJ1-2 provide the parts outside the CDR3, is KAGVTQTPRYLIKTRGQQVTLSCSPISGHRSVSWYQQTPGQGLQFLFEYFSETQRNKGNFPGRFSGRQFSNSRSEMNVSTLELGDSALYLCASSRQGGGELADGGYTFGSGTRLTVV.

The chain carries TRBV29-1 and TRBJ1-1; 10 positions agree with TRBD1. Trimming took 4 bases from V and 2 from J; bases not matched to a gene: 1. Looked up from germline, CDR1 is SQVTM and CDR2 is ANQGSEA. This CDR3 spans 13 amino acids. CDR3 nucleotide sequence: TGCAGCGTTGGACAGGGGGCTAACACTGAAGCTTTCTTT. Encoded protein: CSVGQGANTEAFF.

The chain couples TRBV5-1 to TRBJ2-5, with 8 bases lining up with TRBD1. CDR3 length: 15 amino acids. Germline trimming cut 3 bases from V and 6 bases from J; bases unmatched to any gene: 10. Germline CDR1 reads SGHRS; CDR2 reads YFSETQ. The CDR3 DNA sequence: TGCGCCAGCAGCTCCCTGACAGGGGAAATGCAGACCCAGTACTTC. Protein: CASSSLTGEMQTQYF. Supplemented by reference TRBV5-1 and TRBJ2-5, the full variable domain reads KAGVTQTPRYLIKTRGQQVTLSCSPISGHRSVSWYQQTPGQGLQFLFEYFSETQRNKGNFPGRFSGRQFSNSRSEMNVSTLELGDSALYLCASSSLTGEMQTQYFGPGTRLLVL.

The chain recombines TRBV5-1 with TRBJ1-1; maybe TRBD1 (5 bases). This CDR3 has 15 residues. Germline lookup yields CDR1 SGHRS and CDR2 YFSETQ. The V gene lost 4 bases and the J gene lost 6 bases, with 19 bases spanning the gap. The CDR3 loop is CASSLEVAGVAEAFF. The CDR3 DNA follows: TGCGCCAGCAGCCTGGAGGTCGCGGGGGTGGCTGAAGCTTTCTTT.